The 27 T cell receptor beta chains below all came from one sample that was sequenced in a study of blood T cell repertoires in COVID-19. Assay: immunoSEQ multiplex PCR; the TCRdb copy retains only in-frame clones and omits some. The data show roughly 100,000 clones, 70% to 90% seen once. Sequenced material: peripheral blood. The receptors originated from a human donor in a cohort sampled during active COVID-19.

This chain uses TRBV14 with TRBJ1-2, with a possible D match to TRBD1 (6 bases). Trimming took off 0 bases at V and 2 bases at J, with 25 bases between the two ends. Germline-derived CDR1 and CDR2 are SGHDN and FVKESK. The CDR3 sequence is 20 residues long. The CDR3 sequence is CASSQDLPIIQGKDNYGYTF. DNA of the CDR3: TGTGCCAGCAGCCAAGATCTTCCCATAATACAGGGAAAGGACAACTATGGCTACACCTTC.

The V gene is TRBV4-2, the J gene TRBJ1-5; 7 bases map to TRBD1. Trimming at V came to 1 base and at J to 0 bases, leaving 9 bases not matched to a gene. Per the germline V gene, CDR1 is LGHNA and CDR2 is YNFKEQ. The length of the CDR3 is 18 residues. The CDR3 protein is CASSQAGQAIGSNQPQHF. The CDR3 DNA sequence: TGTGCCAGCAGCCAAGCCGGACAGGCCATCGGTAGCAATCAGCCCCAGCATTTT.

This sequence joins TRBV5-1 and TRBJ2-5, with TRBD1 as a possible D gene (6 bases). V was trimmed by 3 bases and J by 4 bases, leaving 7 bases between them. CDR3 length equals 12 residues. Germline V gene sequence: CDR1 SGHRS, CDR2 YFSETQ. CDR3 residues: CASSSQGETQYF. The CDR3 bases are TGCGCCAGCAGCTCACAGGGAGAGACCCAGTACTTC.

The CDR3 region has the DNA TGTGCCAGCAGCGGACAGGGGGTATATAATTCACCCCTCCACTTT. Its protein is CASSGQGVYNSPLHF. The J gene is TRBJ1-6, the V gene TRBV5-5; 10 bases fit TRBD1. V was pared by 4 bases and J by 4 bases, with 2 bases of the junction left unmatched. Germline V CDR1 and CDR2: SGHKS, YYEKEE (reference sequence). The CDR3 is made up of 15 amino acids.

As DNA, the CDR3 is TGTGCCAGCACCGCACGACAGGTGGGCAATGAGCAGTTCTTC. This gives the protein CASTARQVGNEQFF. V and J are TRBV6-5 and TRBJ2-1, with D possibly matching TRBD1 (6 bases). Trimming left V 7 bases short and J 6 bases short, with 16 bases between. The CDR3 sequence is 14 residues long. CDR1 MNHEY and CDR2 SVGAGI come from the germline V gene.

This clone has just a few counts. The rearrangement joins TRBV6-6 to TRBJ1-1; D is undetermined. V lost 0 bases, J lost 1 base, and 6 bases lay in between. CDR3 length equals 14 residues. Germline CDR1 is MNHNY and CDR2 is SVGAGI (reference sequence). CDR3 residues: CASSYSEGNTEAFF. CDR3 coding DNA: TGTGCCAGCAGTTACTCGGAGGGGAACACTGAAGCTTTCTTT.

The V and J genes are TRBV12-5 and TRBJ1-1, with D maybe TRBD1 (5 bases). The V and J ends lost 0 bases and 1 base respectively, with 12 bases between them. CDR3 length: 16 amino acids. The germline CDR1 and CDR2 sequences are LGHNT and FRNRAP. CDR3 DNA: TGTGCTAGTGGTTTGGTTTATACCCAGGGGAACACTGAAGCTTTCTTT. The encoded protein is CASGLVYTQGNTEAFF. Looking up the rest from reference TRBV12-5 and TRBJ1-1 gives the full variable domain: DARVTQTPRHKVTEMGQEVTMRCQPILGHNTVFWYRQTMMQGLELLAYFRNRAPLDDSGMPKDRFSAEMPDATLATLKIQPSEPRDSAVYFCASGLVYTQGNTEAFFGQGTRLTVV.

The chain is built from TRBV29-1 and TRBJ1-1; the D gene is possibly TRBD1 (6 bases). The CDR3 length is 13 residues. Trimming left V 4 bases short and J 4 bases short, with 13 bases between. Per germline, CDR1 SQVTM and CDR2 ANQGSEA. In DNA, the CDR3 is TGCAGCGTTGCGGGGGGGCAGGGCACTGAAGCTTTCTTT. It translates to CSVAGGQGTEAFF. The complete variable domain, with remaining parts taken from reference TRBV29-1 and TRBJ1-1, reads SAVISQKPSRDICQRGTSLTIQCQVDSQVTMMFWYRQQPGQSLTLIATANQGSEATYESGFVIDKFPISRPNLTFSTLTVSNMSPEDSSIYLCSVAGGQGTEAFFGQGTRLTVV.

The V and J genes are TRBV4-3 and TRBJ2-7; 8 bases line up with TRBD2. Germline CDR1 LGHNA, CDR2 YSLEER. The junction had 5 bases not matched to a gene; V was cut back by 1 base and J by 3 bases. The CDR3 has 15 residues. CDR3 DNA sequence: TGCGCCAGCAGCCAAGGGACTAGCCAGTTCTACGAGCAGTACTTC. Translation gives CASSQGTSQFYEQYF.

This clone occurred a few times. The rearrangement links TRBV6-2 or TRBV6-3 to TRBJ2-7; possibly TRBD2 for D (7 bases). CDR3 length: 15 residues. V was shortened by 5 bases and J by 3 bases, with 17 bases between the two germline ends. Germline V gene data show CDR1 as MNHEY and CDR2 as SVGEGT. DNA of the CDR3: TGTGCCAGCAGTGCGAGCGGGACATCTATCTACGAGCAGTACTTC. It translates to CASSASGTSIYEQYF.

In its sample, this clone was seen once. As DNA, the CDR3 is TGTGCCAGCAGCCAGTCGGGACTAGCGGCGAACACCGGGGAGCTGTTTTTT. Translated, it gives CASSQSGLAANTGELFF. J is TRBJ2-2 and V is TRBV3-1 (or the pseudogene TRBV3-2), with 11 bases aligning to TRBD2. Germline values: CDR1 LGHDT, CDR2 YNNKEL (reference sequence). This CDR3 is 17 amino acids long. The junction had 3 bases not matched to a gene; V was cut back by 3 bases and J by 0 bases.

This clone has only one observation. Here the CDR3 DNA reads TGTGCCATCAGTGAGTCTACAGGGCCTCAGCCCCAGCATTTT. It codes for CAISESTGPQPQHF. The genes are TRBV10-3 and TRBJ1-5; possibly TRBD1 for D (6 bases). The CDR3 is made up of 14 amino acids. Germline CDR1 reads ENHRY; CDR2 reads SYGVKD. Trimming stripped 0 bases from V and 6 bases from J, with 9 bases between.

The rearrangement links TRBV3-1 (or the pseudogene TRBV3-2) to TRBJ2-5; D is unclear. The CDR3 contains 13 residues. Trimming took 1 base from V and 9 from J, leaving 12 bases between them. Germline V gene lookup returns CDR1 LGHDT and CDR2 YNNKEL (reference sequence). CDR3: CASSQVTLSPQYF. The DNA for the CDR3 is TGTGCCAGCAGCCAAGTCACTTTAAGCCCCCAGTACTTC.

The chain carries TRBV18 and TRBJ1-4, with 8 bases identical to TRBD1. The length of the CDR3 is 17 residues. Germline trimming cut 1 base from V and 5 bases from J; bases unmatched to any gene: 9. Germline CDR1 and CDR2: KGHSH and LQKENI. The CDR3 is CASSPRAPGGENEKLFF. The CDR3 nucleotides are TGTGCCAGCTCACCACGGGCCCCAGGGGGCGAAAATGAAAAACTGTTTTTT. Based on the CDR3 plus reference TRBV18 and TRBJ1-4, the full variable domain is NAGVMQNPRHLVRRRGQEARLRCSPMKGHSHVYWYRQLPEEGLKFMVYLQKENIIDESGMPKERFSAEFPKEGPSILRIQQVVRGDSAAYFCASSPRAPGGENEKLFFGSGTQLSVL.

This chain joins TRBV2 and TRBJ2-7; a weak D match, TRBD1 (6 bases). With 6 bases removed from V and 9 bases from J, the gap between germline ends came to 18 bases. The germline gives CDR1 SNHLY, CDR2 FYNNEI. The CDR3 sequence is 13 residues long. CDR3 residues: CASRGTEGVGQYF. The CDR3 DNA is TGTGCCAGCAGGGGGACCGAGGGGGTAGGGCAGTACTTC.

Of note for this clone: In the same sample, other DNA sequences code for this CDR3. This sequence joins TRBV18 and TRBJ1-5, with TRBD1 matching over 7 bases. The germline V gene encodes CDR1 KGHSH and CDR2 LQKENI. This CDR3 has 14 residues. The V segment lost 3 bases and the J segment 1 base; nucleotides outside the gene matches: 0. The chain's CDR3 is CASSPGQSNQPQHF. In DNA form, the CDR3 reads TGTGCCAGCTCACCGGGACAGAGCAATCAGCCCCAGCATTTT.

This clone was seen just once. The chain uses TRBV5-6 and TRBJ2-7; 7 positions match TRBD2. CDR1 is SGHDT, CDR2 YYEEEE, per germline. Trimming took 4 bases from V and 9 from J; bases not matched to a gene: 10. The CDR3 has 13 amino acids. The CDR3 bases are TGTGCCAGCAGCCCCTGGGGGGGAAATGTGCAGTACTTC. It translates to CASSPWGGNVQYF.

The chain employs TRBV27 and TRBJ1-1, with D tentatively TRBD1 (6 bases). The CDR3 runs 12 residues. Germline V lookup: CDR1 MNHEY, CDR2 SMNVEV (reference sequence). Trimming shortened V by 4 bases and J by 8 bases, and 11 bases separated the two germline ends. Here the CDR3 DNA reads TGTGCCAGCAGTTCACCGCAGGGGGAAGCTTTCTTT. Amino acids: CASSSPQGEAFF.

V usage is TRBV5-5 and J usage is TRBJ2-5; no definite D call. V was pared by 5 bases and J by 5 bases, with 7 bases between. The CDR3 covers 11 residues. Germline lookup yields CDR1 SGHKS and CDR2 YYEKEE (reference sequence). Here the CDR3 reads CASRFAETQYF. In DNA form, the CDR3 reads TGTGCCAGCAGATTCGCGGAGACCCAGTACTTC.

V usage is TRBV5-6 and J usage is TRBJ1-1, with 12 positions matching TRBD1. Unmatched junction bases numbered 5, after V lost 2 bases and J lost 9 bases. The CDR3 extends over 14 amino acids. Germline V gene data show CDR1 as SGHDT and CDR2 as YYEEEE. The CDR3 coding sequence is TGTGCCAGCAGCTTACCCGGGACAGGGGGCAAAGCTTTCTTT. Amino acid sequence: CASSLPGTGGKAFF.

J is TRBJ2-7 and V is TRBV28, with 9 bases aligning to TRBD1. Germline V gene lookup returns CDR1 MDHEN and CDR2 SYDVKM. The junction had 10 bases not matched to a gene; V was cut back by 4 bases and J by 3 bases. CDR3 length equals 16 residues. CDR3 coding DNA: TGTGCCAGCAGTTCCCCGGGACAGGGAGGGGGCTACGAGCAGTACTTC. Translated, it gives CASSSPGQGGGYEQYF.

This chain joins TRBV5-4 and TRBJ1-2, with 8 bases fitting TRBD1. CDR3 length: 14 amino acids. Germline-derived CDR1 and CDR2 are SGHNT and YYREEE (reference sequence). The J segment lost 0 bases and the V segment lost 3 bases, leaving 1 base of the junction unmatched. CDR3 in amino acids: CASSSQGANYGYTF. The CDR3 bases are TGTGCCAGCAGCTCACAGGGGGCTAACTATGGCTACACCTTC.

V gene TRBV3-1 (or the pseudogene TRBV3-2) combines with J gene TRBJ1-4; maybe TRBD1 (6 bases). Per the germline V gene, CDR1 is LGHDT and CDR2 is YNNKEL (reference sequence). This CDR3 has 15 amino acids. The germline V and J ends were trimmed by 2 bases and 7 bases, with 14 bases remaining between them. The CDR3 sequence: CASSQLRQVGEKLFF. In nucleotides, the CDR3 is TGTGCCAGCAGCCAACTCAGACAGGTTGGTGAAAAACTGTTTTTT.

The CDR3 spells CASSDRDRGYYGYTF. For the CDR3, the DNA is TGTGCCAGCAGCGACCGGGACAGGGGTTACTATGGCTACACCTTC. The chain links TRBV9 to TRBJ1-2, with 10 bases aligning to TRBD1. Per germline, CDR1 SGDLS and CDR2 YYNGEE. The CDR3 spans 15 residues. Trimming removed 3 bases from V and 3 bases from J; junction bases left unmatched: 5.

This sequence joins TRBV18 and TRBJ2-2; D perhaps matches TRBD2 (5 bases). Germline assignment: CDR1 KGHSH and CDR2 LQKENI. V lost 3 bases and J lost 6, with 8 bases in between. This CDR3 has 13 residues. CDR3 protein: CASSPKRAGELFF. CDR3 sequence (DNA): TGTGCCAGCTCACCTAAGAGGGCCGGGGAGCTGTTTTTT.

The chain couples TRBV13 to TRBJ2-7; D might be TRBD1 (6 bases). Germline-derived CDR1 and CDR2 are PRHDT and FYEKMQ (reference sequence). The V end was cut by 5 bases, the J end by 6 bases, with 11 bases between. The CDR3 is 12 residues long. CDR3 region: CASSDTGFEQYF. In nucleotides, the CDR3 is TGTGCCAGCAGCGACACAGGGTTCGAGCAGTACTTC.

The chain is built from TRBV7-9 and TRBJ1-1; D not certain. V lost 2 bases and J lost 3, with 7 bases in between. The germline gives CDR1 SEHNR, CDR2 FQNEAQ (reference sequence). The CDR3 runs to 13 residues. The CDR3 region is CASSLFADTEAFF. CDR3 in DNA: TGTGCCAGCAGCTTATTCGCGGACACTGAAGCTTTCTTT.